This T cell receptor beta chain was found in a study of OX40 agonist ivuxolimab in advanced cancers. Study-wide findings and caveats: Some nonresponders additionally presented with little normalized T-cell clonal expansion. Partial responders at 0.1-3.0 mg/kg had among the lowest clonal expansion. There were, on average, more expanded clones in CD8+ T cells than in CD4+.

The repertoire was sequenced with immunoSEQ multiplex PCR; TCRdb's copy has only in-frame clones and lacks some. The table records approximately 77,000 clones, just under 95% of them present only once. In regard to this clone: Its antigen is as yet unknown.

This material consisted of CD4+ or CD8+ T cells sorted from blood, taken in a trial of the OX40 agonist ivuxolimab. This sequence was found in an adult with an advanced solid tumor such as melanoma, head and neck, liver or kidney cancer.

DNA for the CDR3: TGCAGCGTTGAGAGGGACAGGAACACTGAAGCTTTCTTT. Protein sequence: CSVERDRNTEAFF. This chain connects TRBV29-1 to TRBJ1-1; 7 nucleotides agree with TRBD1. Germline trimming cut 3 bases from V and 1 base from J; bases unmatched to any gene: 2. Per the germline V gene, CDR1 is SQVTM and CDR2 is ANQGSEA. CDR3 length equals 13 residues.